This is a list of T cell receptor beta chains from one sample in a study of T cell repertoires in cytomegalovirus infection. TCRdb independently ran MiXCR on the reads; one entry per CDR3 protein. The sample lists 200,000 or so distinct CDR3 sequences, 15% to 20% occurring once. The sequenced material came from PBMCs. These receptors came from a human donor in good health (CMV status not recorded). Some clones in this sample may be carry-over from other donors' samples. Both conserved end residues are part of each CDR3.

v_gene,j_gene,CDR3aa
TRBV6-8,TRBJ2-4,CASREGLVNIQYF
TRBV11-2,TRBJ1-1,CASSLWARGPNTEAFF
TRBV12-3/TRBV12-4,TRBJ1-1,CASGWMKEAFF
TRBV7-9,TRBJ2-5,CASSADLVFATQYF
TRBV2,TRBJ2-7,CASRTDRTVDEQYF
TRBV6-2/TRBV6-3,TRBJ1-5,CASSSGGAGNQPQHF
TRBV11-2,TRBJ1-6,CASSLTAGTRGSPLHF
TRBV27,TRBJ2-1,CASSSPGLAPSNEQFF
TRBV6-1,TRBJ2-3,CASRAGGFTDTQYF
TRBV20-1,TRBJ1-2,CSAGGGGYGYTF
TRBV11-1,TRBJ2-5,CASSPMPGGVETQYF
TRBV28,TRBJ2-7,CASSWDRGDRQYF
TRBV5-5,TRBJ2-1,CASSGDSLREQFF
TRBV11-2,TRBJ1-2,CATQLFRQDDGYTF
TRBV5-1,TRBJ2-1,CASSLPGTWDEQFF
TRBV15,TRBJ2-1,CATSRGVTGGENEQFF
TRBV7-2,TRBJ1-4,CASSRGIGEKLFF
TRBV7-4,TRBJ2-2,CASSPIPGQGKDGELFF
TRBV29-1,TRBJ2-1,CSATPLDRYNEQFF
TRBV20-1,TRBJ2-5,CSATLAGVQETQYF
TRBV2,TRBJ2-7,CASFGLAAEQYF
TRBV19,TRBJ2-7,CASGGEAGGNYEQYF
TRBV19,TRBJ2-7,CASSHNPGQGIGEQYF
TRBV10-3,TRBJ2-7,CAVRPGAYEQYF
TRBV7-9,TRBJ2-3,CASSPRGGDISDTQYF
TRBV5-1,TRBJ2-5,CASSRWTRAGETQYF
TRBV27,TRBJ1-1,CASSYSWGEAMNTEAFF
TRBV20-1,TRBJ1-2,CSASTILGSYGYTF
TRBV29-1,TRBJ2-7,CSVDLAGGRNEQYF
TRBV7-6,TRBJ1-1,CASSLSGDGEAFF
TRBV11-1,TRBJ2-7,CASSFSVNSYEQYF
TRBV4-3,TRBJ2-1,CASSQDLRYNEQFF
TRBV12-3/TRBV12-4,TRBJ1-5,CASSFGGRGGNNQPQHF
TRBV29-1,TRBJ2-3,CSVEGTRGDTQYF
TRBV7-8,TRBJ2-7,CASRLRLVYEQYF
TRBV23-1,TRBJ2-5,CASSHSGFQETQYF
TRBV20-1,TRBJ1-6,CSARVPTVRSPLHF
TRBV18,TRBJ1-2,CASSLVPGQGNYGYTF
TRBV7-4,TRBJ1-5,CASSIMTGGNQPQHF
TRBV12-3/TRBV12-4,TRBJ2-2,CASSRSGSGELFF
TRBV28,TRBJ2-1,CASSLGGGINEQFF
TRBV11-2,TRBJ1-1,CASSFQVSAGRTEAFF
TRBV12-3/TRBV12-4,TRBJ1-1,CASLIGVEAFF
TRBV2,TRBJ1-4,CASSVRGQELFF
TRBV7-3,TRBJ2-5,CASSTTGSPETQYF
TRBV19,TRBJ1-1,CASLGGAGRYTEAFF
TRBV7-9,TRBJ1-5,CASSYDRGYSNQPQHF
TRBV7-6,TRBJ2-3,CASSLDLLGQYTDTQYF
TRBV11-2,TRBJ1-5,CASSLGQNNQPQHF
TRBV20-1,TRBJ1-1,CSASKNTEAFF
TRBV29-1,TRBJ1-2,CSVEYRGREYGYTF
TRBV20-1,TRBJ2-5,CSASDRGVVGTQYF
TRBV5-1,TRBJ1-1,CASSSRSQMNTEAFF
TRBV28,TRBJ2-7,CASSSGLAREQYF
TRBV7-2,TRBJ1-2,CASSISGGGYTF
TRBV29-1,TRBJ2-7,CSVESPGQASGEQYF
TRBV7-9,TRBJ2-2,CASSFRQGEYTGELFF
TRBV7-2,TRBJ1-6,CASSLSRDSPLHF